Reported below is one T cell receptor (beta chain). Its specificity is not known. This sample also contains other DNA sequences that code for the same CDR3. PCR was performed using 60 Vbeta and 13 Jbeta primers. The assay was immunoSEQ multiplex PCR, and TCRdb's table has in-frame clones only and misses some. Of approximately 140,000 clones in the sample, about four fifths were seen once. V lost 0 bases and J lost 6; bases outside the gene matches: 7. Per germline, CDR1 MNHEY and CDR2 SMNVEV (reference sequence). This CDR3 spans 15 amino acids. This record comes from a study of cytomegalovirus exposure and HLA in healthy donors. Overall study findings and caveats: Among the sequence variants, a highly shared cluster was likely an artifact of sequencing. The authors later found HLA-associated TCR beta chains more clonally expanded than equally common others. TCR beta V segments were, for the most part, productive about 87% or about 30% of the time in an earlier analysis. Later on, a genetic analysis was performed. It linked a missense variant in DCLRE1C with V- and J-gene trimming of TCR beta.

Source material: PBMCs. The chain has TRBV27 and TRBJ2-7, with 8 bases aligning to TRBD1. The TCR comes from a woman between 35 and 50 years old in good health and CMV-seropositive. In DNA form, the CDR3 reads TGTGCCAGCAGTTTATCGGAGGGACAGGTCTCCGAGCAGTACTTC. This gives the protein CASSLSEGQVSEQYF.